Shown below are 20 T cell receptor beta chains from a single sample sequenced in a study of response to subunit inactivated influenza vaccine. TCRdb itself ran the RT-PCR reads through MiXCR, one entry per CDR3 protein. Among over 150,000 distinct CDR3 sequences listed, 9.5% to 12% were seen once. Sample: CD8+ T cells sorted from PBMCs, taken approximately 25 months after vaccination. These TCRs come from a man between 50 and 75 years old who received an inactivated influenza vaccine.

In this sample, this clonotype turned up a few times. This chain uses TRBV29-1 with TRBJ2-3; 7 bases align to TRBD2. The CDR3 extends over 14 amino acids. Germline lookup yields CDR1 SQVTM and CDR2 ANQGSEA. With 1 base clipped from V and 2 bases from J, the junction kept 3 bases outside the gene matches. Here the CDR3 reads CSVEGGDYTDTQYF. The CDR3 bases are TGCAGCGTTGAAGGGGGGGACTACACAGATACGCAGTATTTT.

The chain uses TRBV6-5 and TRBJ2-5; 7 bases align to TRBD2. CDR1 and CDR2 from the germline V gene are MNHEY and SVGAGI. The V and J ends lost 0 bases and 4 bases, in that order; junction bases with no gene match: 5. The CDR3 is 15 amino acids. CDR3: CASSYSASGGETQYF. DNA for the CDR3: TGTGCCAGCAGTTACTCGGCGTCGGGAGGAGAGACCCAGTACTTC.

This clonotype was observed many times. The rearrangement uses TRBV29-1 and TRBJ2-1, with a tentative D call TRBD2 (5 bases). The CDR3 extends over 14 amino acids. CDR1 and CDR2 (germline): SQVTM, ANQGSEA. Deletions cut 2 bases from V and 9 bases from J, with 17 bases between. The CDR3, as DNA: TGCAGCGTTGAACCCGGGAATCTATTAGGTGAGCAGTTCTTC. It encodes CSVEPGNLLGEQFF.

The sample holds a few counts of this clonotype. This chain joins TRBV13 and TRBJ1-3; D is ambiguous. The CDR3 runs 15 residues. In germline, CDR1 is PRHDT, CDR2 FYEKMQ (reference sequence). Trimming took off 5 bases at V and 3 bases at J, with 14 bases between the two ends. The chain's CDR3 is CASSPTAGGGNTIYF. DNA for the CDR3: TGTGCCAGCAGCCCCACCGCCGGCGGTGGAAACACCATATATTTT. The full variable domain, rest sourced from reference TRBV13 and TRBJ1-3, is AAGVIQSPRHLIKEKRETATLKCYPIPRHDTVYWYQQGPGQDPQFLISFYEKMQSDKGSIPDRFSAQQFSDYHSELNMSSLELGDSALYFCASSPTAGGGNTIYFGEGSWLTVV.

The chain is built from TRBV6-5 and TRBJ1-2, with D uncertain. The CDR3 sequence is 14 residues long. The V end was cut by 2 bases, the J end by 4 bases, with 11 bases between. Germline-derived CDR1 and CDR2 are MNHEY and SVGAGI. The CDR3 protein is CASSYAETFYGYTF. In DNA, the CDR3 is TGTGCCAGCAGTTACGCAGAAACATTCTATGGCTACACCTTC.

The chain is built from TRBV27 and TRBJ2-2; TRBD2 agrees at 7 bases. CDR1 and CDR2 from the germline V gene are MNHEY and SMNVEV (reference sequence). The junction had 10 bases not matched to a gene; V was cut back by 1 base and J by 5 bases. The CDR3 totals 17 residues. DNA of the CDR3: TGTGCCAGCAGTTTATTCCTGCGGGGGACGGGTACCGGGGAGCTGTTTTTT. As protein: CASSLFLRGTGTGELFF.

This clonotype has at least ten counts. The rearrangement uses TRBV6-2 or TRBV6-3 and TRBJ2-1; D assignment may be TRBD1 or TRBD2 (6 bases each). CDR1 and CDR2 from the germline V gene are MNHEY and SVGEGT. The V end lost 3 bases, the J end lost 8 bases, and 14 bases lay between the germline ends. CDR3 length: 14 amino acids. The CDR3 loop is CASSYVPGAHEQFF. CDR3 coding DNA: TGTGCCAGCAGTTATGTTCCGGGGGCACATGAGCAGTTCTTC.

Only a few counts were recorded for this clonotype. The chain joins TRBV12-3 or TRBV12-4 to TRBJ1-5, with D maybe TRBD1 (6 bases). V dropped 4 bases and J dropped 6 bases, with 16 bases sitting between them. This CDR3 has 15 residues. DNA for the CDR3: TGTGCCAGCAGTTCCCTAGGGGGGTGGGGTCAGCCCCAGCATTTT. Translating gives CASSSLGGWGQPQHF.

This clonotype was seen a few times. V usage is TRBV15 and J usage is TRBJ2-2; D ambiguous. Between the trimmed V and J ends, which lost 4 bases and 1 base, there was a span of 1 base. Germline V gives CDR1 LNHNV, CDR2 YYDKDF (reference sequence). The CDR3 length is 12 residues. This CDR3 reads CATSMNTGELFF. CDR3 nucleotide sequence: TGTGCCACCAGCATGAACACCGGGGAGCTGTTTTTT. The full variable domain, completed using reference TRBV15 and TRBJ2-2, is DAMVIQNPRYQVTQFGKPVTLSCSQTLNHNVMYWYQQKSSQAPKLLFHYYDKDFNNEADTPDNFQSRRPNTSFCFLDIRSPGLGDTAMYLCATSMNTGELFFGEGSRLTVL.

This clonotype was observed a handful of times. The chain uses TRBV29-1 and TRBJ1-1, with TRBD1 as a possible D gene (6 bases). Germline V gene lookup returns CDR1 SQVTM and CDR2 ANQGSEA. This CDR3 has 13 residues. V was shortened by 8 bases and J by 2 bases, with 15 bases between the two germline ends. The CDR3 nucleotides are TGCAGCCTTACCAGGGGCCTAAACACTGAAGCTTTCTTT. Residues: CSLTRGLNTEAFF.

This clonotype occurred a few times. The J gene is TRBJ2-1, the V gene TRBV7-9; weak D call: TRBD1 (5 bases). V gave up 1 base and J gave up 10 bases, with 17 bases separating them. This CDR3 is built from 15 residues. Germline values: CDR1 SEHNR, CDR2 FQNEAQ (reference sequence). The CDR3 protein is CASSLVAGAELEQFF. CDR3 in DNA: TGTGCCAGCAGCTTAGTTGCTGGGGCCGAACTCGAGCAGTTCTTC.

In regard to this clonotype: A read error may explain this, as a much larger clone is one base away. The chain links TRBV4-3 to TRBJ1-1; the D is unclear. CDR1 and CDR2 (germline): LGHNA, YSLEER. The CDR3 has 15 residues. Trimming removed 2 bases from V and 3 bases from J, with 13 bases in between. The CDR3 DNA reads TGCGCCAGCAGCCAACCCTTCATCGGTGACACTGAAGCTTTCTTT. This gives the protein CASSQPFIGDTEAFF.

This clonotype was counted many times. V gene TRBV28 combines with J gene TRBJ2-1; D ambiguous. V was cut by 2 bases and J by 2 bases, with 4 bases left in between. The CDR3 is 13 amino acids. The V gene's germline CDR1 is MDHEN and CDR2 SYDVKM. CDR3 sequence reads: CASSLITYNEQFF. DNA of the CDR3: TGTGCCAGCAGTTTAATAACCTACAATGAGCAGTTCTTC. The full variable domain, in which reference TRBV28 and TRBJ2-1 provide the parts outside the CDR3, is DVKVTQSSRYLVKRTGEKVFLECVQDMDHENMFWYRQDPGLGLRLIYFSYDVKMKEKGDIPEGYSVSREKKERFSLILESASTNQTSMYLCASSLITYNEQFFGPGTRLTVL.

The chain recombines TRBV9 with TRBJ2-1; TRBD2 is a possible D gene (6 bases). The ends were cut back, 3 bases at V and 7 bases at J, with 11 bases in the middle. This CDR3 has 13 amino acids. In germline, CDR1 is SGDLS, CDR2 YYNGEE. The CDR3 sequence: CASSAYGGNEQFF. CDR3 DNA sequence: TGTGCCAGCAGCGCCTACGGAGGGAATGAGCAGTTCTTC.

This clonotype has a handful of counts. CDR3 protein: CASSDPITSGGTDTQYF. The CDR3 DNA reads as TGTGCCAGCAGTGACCCGATAACAAGCGGGGGAACAGATACGCAGTATTTT. The chain joins TRBV25-1 to TRBJ2-3, with 8 bases aligning to TRBD2. Germline V gives CDR1 MGHDK, CDR2 SYGVNS. The junction had 11 bases not matched to a gene; V was cut back by 3 bases and J by 3 bases. CDR3 length: 17 residues.

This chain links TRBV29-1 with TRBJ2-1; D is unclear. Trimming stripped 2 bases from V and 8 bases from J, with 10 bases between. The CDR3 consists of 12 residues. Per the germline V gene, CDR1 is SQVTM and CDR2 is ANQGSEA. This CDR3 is CSVENFGYEQFF. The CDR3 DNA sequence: TGCAGCGTTGAAAATTTCGGTTATGAGCAGTTCTTC.

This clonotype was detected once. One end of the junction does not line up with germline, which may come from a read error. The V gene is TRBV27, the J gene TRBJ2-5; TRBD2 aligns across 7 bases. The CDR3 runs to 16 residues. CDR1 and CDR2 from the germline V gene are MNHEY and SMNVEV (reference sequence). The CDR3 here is CASSLLGGGNQEAQYF. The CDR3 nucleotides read TGTGCCAGCAGTTTACTGGGCGGGGGTAACCAAGAGGCCCAGTACTTC.

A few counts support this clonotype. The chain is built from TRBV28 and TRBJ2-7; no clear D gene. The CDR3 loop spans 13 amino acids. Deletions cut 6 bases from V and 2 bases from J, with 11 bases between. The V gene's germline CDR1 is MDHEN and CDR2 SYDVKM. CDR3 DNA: TGTGCCAGCAGCAACCCTGGGGCCTACGAGCAGTACTTC. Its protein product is CASSNPGAYEQYF.

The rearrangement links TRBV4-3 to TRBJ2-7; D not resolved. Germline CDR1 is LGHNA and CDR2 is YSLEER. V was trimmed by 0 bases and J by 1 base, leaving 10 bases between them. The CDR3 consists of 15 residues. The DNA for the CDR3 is TGCGCCAGCAGCCAAGAGGGCACAGAATCCTACGAGCAGTACTTC. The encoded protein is CASSQEGTESYEQYF.

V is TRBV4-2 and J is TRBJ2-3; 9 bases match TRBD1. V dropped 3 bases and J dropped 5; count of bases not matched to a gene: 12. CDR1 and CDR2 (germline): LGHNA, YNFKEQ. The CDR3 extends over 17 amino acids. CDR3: CASSHGGQGMFGDTQYF. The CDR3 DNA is TGTGCCAGCAGCCATGGGGGACAGGGAATGTTTGGAGATACGCAGTATTTT.